The rows below give T cell receptor beta chains drawn from one sample of a study of Ad26.COV2.S vaccination and SARS-CoV-2 variants. Only in-frame clones appear in the TCRdb table, and some are missing; sequencing was by immunoSEQ multiplex PCR. Of about 350,000 clones listed, 75% to 90% are singletons. The specimen was peripheral blood, collected in a trial of Ad26.COV2.S vaccine versus placebo. Every receptor here comes from a person aged 18 to 59 who received the Ad26.COV2.S COVID-19 vaccine or a placebo. The CDR3 runs from the conserved cysteine through the conserved F or W. A D gene is named only where the DNA matches it firmly. Where a row states a size, it is once, few, many or the class of an expanded clone; other rows omit it.

>TRBJ2-2|NA|TRBV19|NA
CASSIDGRGPNTGELFF
TGTGCCAGTAGTATAGATGGAAGGGGACCGAACACCGGGGAGCTGTTTTTT
>TRBJ1-1|NA|TRBV19|NA
CASKGKGTRATEAFF
TGTGCCAGTAAAGGTAAGGGAACCCGGGCAACTGAAGCTTTCTTT
>TRBJ1-5|NA|TRBV21-1|NA
CASSKVTGGYNQPQHF
TGTGCCAGCAGCAAAGTGACAGGGGGCTACAATCAGCCCCAGCATTTT
>TRBJ1-2|NA|TRBV10-1|NA
CASSTDIRGGYTF
TGCGCCAGCAGTACCGACATCAGGGGTGGCTACACCTTC
>TRBJ1-1|TRBD1|TRBV29-1|NA
CSVPPQGATEAFF
TGCAGCGTTCCGCCCCAGGGGGCCACTGAAGCTTTCTTT
>TRBJ2-2|NA|TRBV6-5|NA
CASSLGIYTGELFF
TGTGCCAGCAGTTTGGGCATTTACACCGGGGAGCTGTTTTTT
>TRBJ2-2|TRBD2|TRBV5-1|NA
CASSPMTSGTGELFF
TGCGCCAGCAGCCCTATGACTAGCGGGACCGGGGAGCTGTTTTTT
>TRBJ1-1|NA|TRBV5-1|few
CASSLSFVSEAFF
TGCGCCAGCAGCTTGTCTTTTGTCTCTGAAGCTTTCTTT
>TRBJ1-4|TRBD1|TRBV28|NA
CASSESGGSEKLFF
TGTGCCAGCAGTGAGTCAGGGGGATCTGAAAAACTGTTTTTT
>TRBJ2-1|TRBD2|TRBV5-1|NA
CASSLVSGRAENNEQFF
TGCGCCAGCAGCTTGGTGAGCGGGAGGGCGGAAAACAATGAGCAGTTCTTC
>TRBJ2-1|TRBD1|TRBV4-1|NA
CASQRGTGGGNEQFF
TGCGCCAGCCAAAGGGGGACAGGGGGCGGAAATGAGCAGTTCTTC
>TRBJ2-5|TRBD1|TRBV7-2|NA
CASSPGQGGTQYF
TGTGCCAGCAGCCCGGGACAGGGAGGGACCCAGTACTTC
>TRBJ2-1|TRBD2|TRBV5-1|NA
CASSFEVQRGVEQFF
TGCGCCAGCAGCTTCGAGGTCCAGCGGGGGGTAGAGCAGTTCTTC
>TRBJ2-7|NA|TRBV15|NA
CATSRDRSYEQYF
TGTGCCACCAGCAGAGATAGGAGCTACGAGCAGTACTTC
>TRBJ1-2|NA|TRBV28|NA
CASSLRRNYGYTF
TGTGCCAGCAGTTTAAGGCGTAACTATGGCTACACCTTC
>TRBJ2-1|NA|TRBV6-2/TRBV6-3|once
CASSYDSPSSYNEQFF
TGTGCCAGCAGTTACGACAGTCCCAGCTCCTACAATGAGCAGTTCTTC
>TRBJ2-1|TRBD2|TRBV28|NA
CASSPGLAGVEQFF
TGTGCCAGCAGTCCCGGACTAGCGGGAGTTGAGCAGTTCTTC
>TRBJ2-2|NA|TRBV30|NA
CAWRETGRDTGELFF
TGTGCCTGGAGAGAAACAGGGAGGGACACCGGGGAGCTGTTTTTT
>TRBJ1-5|NA|TRBV28|NA
CASMGGGHNQPQHF
TGTGCCAGCATGGGAGGGGGGCACAATCAGCCCCAGCATTTT
>TRBJ2-7|NA|TRBV5-1|NA
CASSFLAGTRYEQYF
TGCGCCAGCAGCTTCCTCGCGGGAACGAGGTACGAGCAGTACTTC
>TRBJ1-5|NA|TRBV15|NA
CATSRDRGSNQPQHF
TGTGCCACCAGCAGAGATCGGGGTAGCAATCAGCCCCAGCATTTT
>TRBJ1-1|NA|TRBV5-8|NA
CASSLDRGQKNTEAFF
TGTGCCAGCAGCTTGGACCGAGGACAGAAGAACACTGAAGCTTTCTTT